The clone carrying this TCR beta chain showed up many times. Antigen unknown. A follow-up of 18 months without ophthalmopathy meant that hyperthyroidism was stable. Trimming shortened V by 7 bases and J by 4 bases, and 14 bases separated the two germline ends. Germline V gives CDR1 SNHLY, CDR2 FYNNEI. CDR3 length: 14 amino acids. Amplified TCR beta CDR3 regions were obtained using RNA transcripts as template. First-round RT-PCR employed HTBI primers, with a second-round multiplex PCR after it. From the multiplex PCR reads, TCRdb called clonotypes with MiXCR, one entry per CDR3 protein. The top ten hold 5.5% to 8% of the sample, which has more than 300,000 distinct CDR3 sequences, just over 15% seen once. The data belong to a study of Graves' ophthalmopathy and Graves' hyperthyroidism. Study-wide points: The blood repertoire also included most expanded thyroid clonotypes above 0.001 frequency. Using a 13-signature model, the authors split ophthalmopathy from stable hyperthyroidism, with 85% to 90% sensitivity and roughly 83% specificity.

This sequence originates from a woman between 18 and 29 years old with stable Graves' hyperthyroidism. Sequenced input: peripheral blood. The V gene is TRBV2, the J gene TRBJ1-5; D call uncertain. For the CDR3, the DNA is TGTGCCAGCACCGGGATGGGAGGAAATCAGCCCCAGCATTTT. It encodes CASTGMGGNQPQHF.